One sample yielded the 7 T cell receptor beta chains listed below, sequenced in a study of shared clonotypes between healthy human individuals (dated by TCRdb to 2018 to 2020). Libraries were built with the immunoSEQ multiplex PCR assay. In TCRdb, the immuneACCESS table is reduced to in-frame sequences with V and J assigned. These tables do not hold every clone; where another copy was compared, an unresolved V gene accounts for under half, and the others remain unexplained. The sample table records some 2,000,000 clones; roughly 95% of these occur just once. Roughly 0.13% of the sample lies in the top ten. Sequencing was done on a sample of naive CD4+ T cells sorted from blood. Read against the paper, the sample's cell subset or site label means: CD45RA+ positively selected. The source is a young man in good health.

This chain connects TRBV7-9 to TRBJ1-3; 9 bases are a match to TRBD1. Trimming took 5 bases from V and 4 from J; bases not matched to a gene: 9. The CDR3 loop spans 16 amino acids. Germline CDR1 SEHNR, CDR2 FQNEAQ (reference sequence). This CDR3 reads CASSGPGTGRGNTIYF. The CDR3 nucleotides are TGTGCCAGCAGCGGACCCGGGACAGGGAGAGGAAACACCATATATTTT.

This chain links TRBV5-1 with TRBJ1-5; weak D call: TRBD1 (5 bases). Per germline, CDR1 SGHRS and CDR2 YFSETQ. V gave up 1 base and J gave up 5 bases, with 19 bases separating them. CDR3 length equals 17 residues. The DNA of the CDR3 is TGCGCCAGCAGCTTGCTTGGGGACCGGCTGGGGTATCAGCCCCAGCATTTT. This codes for CASSLLGDRLGYQPQHF. The variable domain in full, with the rest retrieved from reference TRBV5-1 and TRBJ1-5, is KAGVTQTPRYLIKTRGQQVTLSCSPISGHRSVSWYQQTPGQGLQFLFEYFSETQRNKGNFPGRFSGRQFSNSRSEMNVSTLELGDSALYLCASSLLGDRLGYQPQHFGDGTRLSIL.

Notes on this clone: The sample carries other DNA sequences with the same CDR3. This chain links TRBV4-3 with TRBJ2-7; 11 bases line up with TRBD2. The germline gives CDR1 LGHNA, CDR2 YSLEER. There are 16 residues in the CDR3. V lost 0 bases, J lost 4 bases, and 5 bases stayed unmatched. In nucleotides, the CDR3 is TGCGCCAGCAGCCAAGATACCACTAGCGGGAGTTACGAGCAGTACTTC. Translation: CASSQDTTSGSYEQYF.

The chain joins TRBV28 to TRBJ1-2; D ambiguous. The germline V and J ends were trimmed by 7 bases and 4 bases, with 16 bases remaining between them. CDR3 size: 14 residues. CDR1 MDHEN and CDR2 SYDVKM come from the germline V gene. For the CDR3, the DNA is TGTGCCAGCACCCTCGCCGCCGGACCCTATGGCTACACCTTC. Translation: CASTLAAGPYGYTF.

The chain has TRBV5-8 and TRBJ1-3; unclear D gene. This CDR3 region has 15 residues. In germline, CDR1 is SGHTS, CDR2 YDEGEE. V was cut by 0 bases and J by 0 bases, with 7 bases left in between. This CDR3 is CASSLGRISGNTIYF. The CDR3 coding sequence is TGTGCCAGCAGCTTGGGACGGATCTCTGGAAACACCATATATTTT.

This clone occurred a few times. The rearrangement joins TRBV29-1 to TRBJ2-7; D remains unclear. Trimming shortened V by 6 bases and J by 5 bases, and 11 bases separated the two germline ends. Germline assignment: CDR1 SQVTM and CDR2 ANQGSEA. The CDR3 is made up of 11 amino acids. The CDR3 DNA reads as TGCAGCGTCGCCCCAGGAGACGAGCAGTACTTC. As protein: CSVAPGDEQYF.

J is TRBJ2-3 and V is TRBV2, with TRBD2 as a possible D gene (6 bases). Germline V CDR1 and CDR2: SNHLY, FYNNEI. This CDR3 has 12 residues. V gave up 8 bases and J gave up 4 bases, with 10 bases separating them. Here the CDR3 reads CASGTGADTQYF. CDR3 DNA sequence: TGTGCCAGCGGTACGGGGGCAGATACGCAGTATTTT.